Following are 19 T cell receptor beta chains from one sample sequenced in a study of cytomegalovirus exposure and HLA in healthy donors. The primer mix had 60 Vbeta and 13 Jbeta primers. Method: immunoSEQ multiplex PCR; TCRdb's copy keeps in-frame clones and lacks some. Altogether fewer than 120,000 clones are present, 60% to 85% being singletons, with the ten largest covering around 3.2%. The sample comprised PBMCs. Source of these receptors: a woman in her fifties or sixties in good health and CMV-seropositive.

The J gene is TRBJ2-3, the V gene TRBV5-6; no clear D. Trimming took 1 base from V and 2 from J, leaving 8 bases between them. The CDR3 loop spans 14 amino acids. Germline V gene lookup returns CDR1 SGHDT and CDR2 YYEEEE. Written as DNA, the CDR3 is TGTGCCAGCAGCTTGCTGGTACTCACAGATACGCAGTATTTT. Its translation: CASSLLVLTDTQYF.

The genes are TRBV7-2 and TRBJ1-5; 7 positions agree with TRBD1. The CDR3 has 15 amino acids. V was clipped by 6 bases and J by 0 bases; unmatched bases: 5. CDR1 and CDR2 from the germline V gene are SGHTA and FQGNSA. The CDR3 DNA reads TGTGCCAGCAGTCACACAGGGGATAGCAATCAGCCCCAGCATTTT. Its protein product is CASSHTGDSNQPQHF.

The rearrangement joins TRBV12-5 to TRBJ1-1; D uncertain. Deletions cut 0 bases from V and 8 bases from J, with 10 bases between. CDR1 is LGHNT and CDR2 is FRNRAP in the germline V gene. This CDR3 has 13 amino acids. CDR3 protein: CASGLVLGGEAFF. CDR3 sequence (DNA): TGTGCTAGTGGTTTGGTACTTGGAGGCGAAGCTTTCTTT.

The rearrangement joins TRBV19 to TRBJ1-2; tentatively, D is TRBD1 (5 bases). The CDR3 spans 14 residues. Trimming pared 6 bases from V and 0 bases from J, leaving 11 bases between. From germline, CDR1 is LNHDA and CDR2 SQIVND (reference sequence). CDR3 coding DNA: TGTGCCAGTAGGCAGGGACTGACTAACTATGGCTACACCTTC. It specifies CASRQGLTNYGYTF.

This clone was observed a single time. Mismatch with germline at one junction end may stem from a read error. This chain links TRBV7-9 with TRBJ2-2, with 8 bases that match TRBD1. The CDR3 is 16 residues long. Germline CDR1 and CDR2: SEHNR and FQNEAQ (reference sequence). The CDR3 DNA follows: TGTTCCAGCAGCTTCGTAACGACAGGGGTAGTCGGGGAGCTGTTTTTT. Translation gives CSSSFVTTGVVGELFF.

The chain recombines TRBV7-8 with TRBJ1-3, with D perhaps TRBD1 (6 bases). CDR1 and CDR2 from the germline V gene are SGHVS and FQNEAQ. The CDR3 spans 17 residues. V gave up 1 base and J gave up 0 bases, with 13 bases separating them. The DNA for the CDR3 is TGTGCCAGCAGCTTAGTTCTCAGGGGCAGCTCTGGAAACACCATATATTTT. Its protein product is CASSLVLRGSSGNTIYF.

This sequence joins TRBV6-6 and TRBJ1-2; TRBD1 might be the D (5 bases). Trimming shortened V by 6 bases and J by 4 bases, and 12 bases separated the two germline ends. CDR3 length equals 13 residues. In germline, CDR1 is MNHNY, CDR2 SVGAGI (reference sequence). CDR3 region: CASSQEGIYGYTF. CDR3 DNA sequence: TGTGCCAGCAGCCAGGAGGGGATCTATGGCTACACCTTC.

The genes are TRBV10-1 and TRBJ1-1; D uncertain. From germline, CDR1 is WNHNN and CDR2 SYGVQD (reference sequence). V lost 2 bases and J 3 bases, leaving 7 bases between the germline ends. The CDR3 has 13 amino acids. CDR3 bases: TGCGCCAGCAGTGAGGGGGAGTACACTGAAGCTTTCTTT. As protein: CASSEGEYTEAFF.

This clone has only one observation. An end of the junction does not agree with germline; a read error may underlie this. The rearrangement links TRBV4-2 to TRBJ1-2, with TRBD1 identical over 9 bases. CDR1 LGHNA and CDR2 YNFKEQ come from the germline V gene. CDR3 size: 16 residues. This CDR3 reads CASSQGAGQGNSGYTF. CDR3 DNA: TGTGCCAGCAGCCAAGGGGCGGGACAGGGTAACTCTGGCTACACCTTC.

The V call is TRBV11-1, the J call TRBJ2-5; D uncertain. Trimming stripped 2 bases from V and 4 bases from J, with 8 bases between. Germline lookup yields CDR1 SGHAT and CDR2 FQDESV (reference sequence). The CDR3 extends over 13 amino acids. In DNA, the CDR3 is TGTGCCAGCAGCTTACGGTTTCTAGAGACCCAGTACTTC. As protein: CASSLRFLETQYF.

As concerns this clone: One end of the junction does not line up with germline, which may come from a read error. The V and J genes are TRBV7-3 and TRBJ2-2; 8 bases are shared with TRBD2. The CDR3 covers 12 residues. The germline V gene encodes CDR1 SGHTA and CDR2 FQGTGA. This chain's CDR3 is CASSRGSGGLFF. For the CDR3, the DNA is TGTGCCAGCAGCAGGGGAAGCGGGGGGCTGTTTTTT.

The chain uses TRBV11-2 and TRBJ2-1; no definite D call. Looked up from germline, CDR1 is SGHAT and CDR2 is FQNNGV. V was clipped by 2 bases and J by 7 bases, with 6 bases between them. The CDR3 is 12 amino acids. The CDR3 loop is CASSLSRNEQFF. The DNA of the CDR3 is TGTGCCAGCAGCTTATCGAGGAATGAGCAGTTCTTC.

This clone was observed once. The chain is built from TRBV5-1 and TRBJ2-2; TRBD2 is a possible D gene (5 bases). CDR1 is SGHRS and CDR2 is YFSETQ in the germline V gene. Deletions cut 0 bases from V and 3 bases from J, with 12 bases between. The CDR3 sequence is 16 residues long. The CDR3 sequence: CASSLGGSRDTGELFF. CDR3 nucleotides: TGCGCCAGCAGCTTGGGAGGGAGCCGTGACACCGGGGAGCTGTTTTTT.

The sample holds a few counts of this clone. V usage is TRBV28 and J usage is TRBJ1-1; no firm D call. This CDR3 spans 17 amino acids. The V and J ends lost 2 bases and 11 bases respectively, with 27 bases between them. CDR1 and CDR2 from the germline V gene are MDHEN and SYDVKM. The CDR3 is CASSLAREEREVFRAFF. The CDR3 DNA is TGTGCCAGCAGTTTAGCACGGGAGGAAAGGGAGGTCTTCCGGGCTTTCTTT.

The rearrangement uses TRBV5-8 and TRBJ1-5; TRBD1 matches 11 bases. The V gene end was trimmed by 4 bases and the J gene end by 6 bases; junction bases not matched to a gene: 6. The CDR3 loop spans 15 amino acids. Per germline, CDR1 SGHTS and CDR2 YDEGEE. As DNA, the CDR3 is TGTGCCAGCAGCGGGGGACAGGGGGTTGGTCAGCCCCAGCATTTT. Its protein is CASSGGQGVGQPQHF.

The chain combines TRBV4-2 with TRBJ2-7; 12 bases match TRBD2. CDR1 is LGHNA and CDR2 is YNFKEQ in the germline V gene. Germline trimming cut 3 bases from V and 3 bases from J; bases unmatched to any gene: 9. The CDR3 consists of 17 residues. The CDR3 nucleotides are TGTGCCAGCAGCCACCAGACTAGCGGGAGTATTATCTACGAGCAGTACTTC. It encodes CASSHQTSGSIIYEQYF.

J is TRBJ1-1 and V is TRBV13; D is undetermined. The CDR3 is 15 amino acids. Per germline, CDR1 PRHDT and CDR2 FYEKMQ (reference sequence). V was clipped by 3 bases and J by 5 bases, with 16 bases between them. This CDR3 is CASSFAAELRTEAFF. In DNA, the CDR3 is TGTGCCAGCAGCTTCGCGGCGGAGCTGAGGACTGAAGCTTTCTTT.

This sequence joins TRBV19 and TRBJ2-1, with D unclear. V lost 3 bases, J lost 0 bases, and 15 bases lay in between. The germline gives CDR1 LNHDA, CDR2 SQIVND (reference sequence). The length of the CDR3 is 17 residues. The CDR3 region has the DNA TGTGCCAGTAGTATGATTTTACTGTCTAGCTCCTACAATGAGCAGTTCTTC. Its translation: CASSMILLSSSYNEQFF.

The chain combines TRBV29-1 with TRBJ2-7; 11 bases match TRBD2. J lost 7 bases, V lost 7 bases, and 12 bases had no gene match. The length of the CDR3 is 14 residues. Germline V gives CDR1 SQVTM, CDR2 ANQGSEA. This CDR3 is CSAGQTSGSGEQYF. The DNA of the CDR3 is TGCAGCGCCGGACAAACTAGCGGGAGTGGAGAGCAGTACTTC.